A selection of T cell receptor beta chains follows, all from one sample in a study of cytomegalovirus exposure and HLA in healthy donors. Method: immunoSEQ multiplex PCR; TCRdb's copy keeps in-frame clones and lacks some. The sample shows tens of thousands of clones, about 96% of them seen only once. Sequencing was carried out using PBMCs. Source of these receptors: a woman aged 18-30 years in good health and CMV-seronegative. CDR3s include the opening cysteine and the closing phenylalanine or tryptophan. The D gene is left open where the match is weak. Clone size is shown for a subset of rows, as once, few, many or a class of expanded clone.

J: TRBJ2-5; size: .; D: TRBD1; V: TRBV7-3; DNA: TGTGCCAGCAGCTTCAGGGGGCAGGGGGAGACCCAGTACTTC; CDR3: CASSFRGQGETQYF
J: TRBJ1-2; size: .; D: .; V: TRBV27; DNA: TGTGCCAGCAGTTTATCTTTCGGTGGAGCTAACTATGGCTACACCTTC; CDR3: CASSLSFGGANYGYTF
J: TRBJ1-5; size: .; D: .; V: TRBV19; DNA: TGTGCCAGTAGTCTTGGGGGGTTGGGCAATCAGCCCCAGCATTTT; CDR3: CASSLGGLGNQPQHF
J: TRBJ2-1; size: .; D: TRBD2; V: TRBV29-1; DNA: TGCAGCCCCCGGACTAGGGGCAATGAGCAGTTCTTC; CDR3: CSPRTRGNEQFF
J: TRBJ2-5; size: .; D: TRBD2; V: TRBV7-3; DNA: TGTGGGGGGGGTCAAACCCAGTACTTC; CDR3: CGGGQTQYF
J: TRBJ2-7; size: once; D: TRBD1; V: TRBV18; DNA: TGTGCCAGCTCAACGACGGGACAGGGGTACGAGCAGTACTTC; CDR3: CASSTTGQGYEQYF
J: TRBJ2-7; size: .; D: TRBD2; V: TRBV28; DNA: TGTGCCAGCAGCTTAGCGGGGGGAGCCTACGAGCAGTACTTC; CDR3: CASSLAGGAYEQYF
J: TRBJ2-5; size: .; D: .; V: TRBV7-3; DNA: TGTGCCAGCAGCTTTAGCCTTGAAGAGACCCAGTACTTC; CDR3: CASSFSLEETQYF
J: TRBJ2-5; size: .; D: TRBD1; V: TRBV5-1; DNA: TGCGCCAGCAGCCCACAGGGGCCCCAAGAGACCCAGTACTTC; CDR3: CASSPQGPQETQYF
J: TRBJ1-5; size: .; D: TRBD1; V: TRBV4-1; DNA: TGCGCCAGCAGCCAACGTCTACAGGGGGTCCAGCCCCAGCATTTT; CDR3: CASSQRLQGVQPQHF
J: TRBJ1-5; size: .; D: .; V: TRBV28; DNA: TGTGCCAGCAGCCCCGGCTCGGGGGGGGATCAGCCCCAGCATTTT; CDR3: CASSPGSGGDQPQHF
J: TRBJ2-1; size: .; D: .; V: TRBV6-5; DNA: TGTGCCAGCAGTTCGGGGGAGCACAATGAGCAGTTCTTC; CDR3: CASSSGEHNEQFF
J: TRBJ1-1; size: .; D: TRBD1; V: TRBV25-1; DNA: TGTGCCAGCAGCCCCGGGACAGCGGCTGAAGCTTTCTTT; CDR3: CASSPGTAAEAFF
J: TRBJ2-7; size: once; D: .; V: TRBV27; DNA: TGTGCCAGCAGTTTACGGTGGACGGGGGAGCAGTACTTC; CDR3: CASSLRWTGEQYF
J: TRBJ2-1; size: .; D: .; V: TRBV7-9; DNA: TGTGCCAGCAGCTTTTCACTAGCCCCCGCCCGCCAACAATACAATGAGCAGTTCTTC; CDR3: CASSFSLAPARQQYNEQFF
J: TRBJ1-5; size: .; D: .; V: TRBV14; DNA: TGTGCCAGCAGCCAAGAGGGGGGAGGCGGGGGTAGCAATCAGCCCCAGCATTTT; CDR3: CASSQEGGGGGSNQPQHF
J: TRBJ2-7; size: .; D: .; V: TRBV4-1; DNA: TGCGCCAGCAGCCCCGGACGGGATAGCTCCTACGAGCAGTACTTC; CDR3: CASSPGRDSSYEQYF
J: TRBJ1-2; size: .; D: .; V: TRBV6-5; DNA: TGTGCCAGCAGTTACTCGGTCGGGGTGCGTGGCTACACCTTC; CDR3: CASSYSVGVRGYTF
J: TRBJ1-3; size: .; D: .; V: TRBV19; DNA: TGTGCCAGTAGGGACACACGCTCTGGAAACACCATATATTTT; CDR3: CASRDTRSGNTIYF
J: TRBJ2-7; size: .; D: TRBD1; V: TRBV23-1; DNA: TGCGCCAGCAGCCCCGGACAGGGCCCTACCTACGAGCAGTACTTC; CDR3: CASSPGQGPTYEQYF
J: TRBJ2-1; size: .; D: TRBD1; V: TRBV7-2; DNA: TGTGCCAGCAGCCTTACCCATACCTCGGACAGGGGTAAGTTCTTC; CDR3: CASSLTHTSDRGKFF
J: TRBJ2-5; size: .; D: .; V: TRBV5-4; DNA: TGTGCCAGCAGCCATGGGGGGGCAGGGGAGACCCAGTACTTC; CDR3: CASSHGGAGETQYF
J: TRBJ1-1; size: .; D: TRBD1; V: TRBV10-1; DNA: TGCGCCAGCAGTGAAAGGACAGGGGCTGAAGCTTTCTTT; CDR3: CASSERTGAEAFF
J: TRBJ1-1; size: .; D: TRBD1; V: TRBV30; DNA: TGTGCCTGGAGTGGGGGGGACAGCATGAACACTGAAGCTTTCTTT; CDR3: CAWSGGDSMNTEAFF
J: TRBJ2-7; size: once; D: TRBD1; V: TRBV29-1; DNA: TGCAGCGTTGCGGTCGGGACAGGTTCAGGCGAGCAGTACTTC; CDR3: CSVAVGTGSGEQYF
J: TRBJ2-2; size: .; D: .; V: TRBV4-3; DNA: TGCGCCAGCAGCCAAGAAGGGAGCACGGGCACCGGGGAGCTGTTTTTT; CDR3: CASSQEGSTGTGELFF
J: TRBJ2-7; size: .; D: TRBD1; V: TRBV11-3; DNA: TGTGCCAGCAGCTTAGGGGAGGACAGGGGTTACGAGCAGTACTTC; CDR3: CASSLGEDRGYEQYF
J: TRBJ1-2; size: .; D: TRBD1; V: TRBV5-5; DNA: TGTGCCAGCAGCTTGGCCCCCGGGACAGGCGGGGTTAGTGGCTACACCTTC; CDR3: CASSLAPGTGGVSGYTF
J: TRBJ1-2; size: .; D: .; V: TRBV28; DNA: TGTGCCAGCAGTTTATTTGGGGGGGGGTATGGCTACACCTTC; CDR3: CASSLFGGGYGYTF
J: TRBJ2-7; size: .; D: .; V: TRBV18; DNA: TGTGCCAGCTCACCAAGGGTCCGGGACTACGAGCAGTACTTC; CDR3: CASSPRVRDYEQYF
J: TRBJ2-1; size: .; D: TRBD2; V: TRBV15; DNA: TGTGCCACCAGCAGAGACACACACGGGGGGTTGGCTGAGCAGTTCTTC; CDR3: CATSRDTHGGLAEQFF
J: TRBJ2-1; size: .; D: TRBD2; V: TRBV25-1; DNA: TGTGCCAGCAGCGACGCGTTGACGGGGGGGCGCTCCTACAATGAGCAGTTCTTC; CDR3: CASSDALTGGRSYNEQFF
J: TRBJ2-1; size: .; D: .; V: TRBV7-6; DNA: TGTGCCAGCAGCCCCGGAGGTGAAGTGTACAATGAGCAGTTCTTC; CDR3: CASSPGGEVYNEQFF
J: TRBJ2-1; size: .; D: TRBD2; V: TRBV27; DNA: TGTGCCACCCAAACTTACGGGCTAGCGGGGGTATACAATGAGCAGTTCTTC; CDR3: CATQTYGLAGVYNEQFF
J: TRBJ2-3; size: once; D: .; V: TRBV7-8; DNA: TGTGCCAGCAGCTTAGTTCGAGTTTCCACAGATACGCAGTATTTT; CDR3: CASSLVRVSTDTQYF
J: TRBJ2-2; size: once; D: TRBD2; V: TRBV7-2; DNA: TGTGCCAGCAGCGTTAGCGGGGGCACCGGGGAGCTGTTTTTT; CDR3: CASSVSGGTGELFF
J: TRBJ2-1; size: .; D: TRBD1; V: TRBV19; DNA: TGTGCCACCACCGGGACAGGGGGCATGTATGAGCAGTTCTTC; CDR3: CATTGTGGMYEQFF
J: TRBJ2-5; size: .; D: TRBD2; V: TRBV11-2; DNA: TGTGCCAGCAGCTTAGATGGGGACTACGTCGAGACCCAGTACTTC; CDR3: CASSLDGDYVETQYF
J: TRBJ2-3; size: .; D: TRBD2; V: TRBV5-4; DNA: TGTGCCAGCAGCGCCGGACTAGCGGGGGGGCGTGGCACAGATACGCAGTATTTT; CDR3: CASSAGLAGGRGTDTQYF
J: TRBJ2-5; size: .; D: TRBD1; V: TRBV15; DNA: TGTGCCACCACCCAGGGACAGTGGGACCAAGAGACCCAGTACTTC; CDR3: CATTQGQWDQETQYF
J: TRBJ1-2; size: .; D: .; V: TRBV7-9; DNA: TGTGCCAGCAGCTTAGTAAAGGGGAATGGCTATGGCTACACCTTC; CDR3: CASSLVKGNGYGYTF
J: TRBJ2-7; size: .; D: TRBD2; V: TRBV27; DNA: TGTGCCAGCAGTTCCGGGAGGGCCTACGAGCAGTACTTC; CDR3: CASSSGRAYEQYF
J: TRBJ2-1; size: .; D: .; V: TRBV7-9; DNA: TGTGCCAGCAGCCGAGACGGGGTCTACAATGAGCAGTTCTTC; CDR3: CASSRDGVYNEQFF
J: TRBJ2-5; size: once; D: .; V: TRBV5-1; DNA: TGCGCCAGCAGCCCCGCGGGGCGCCAAGAGACCCAGTACTTC; CDR3: CASSPAGRQETQYF
J: TRBJ2-3; size: .; D: TRBD1; V: TRBV7-2; DNA: TGTGCCAGCAGCTTAGCCGCAGGGGGCGCAGATACGCAGTATTTT; CDR3: CASSLAAGGADTQYF
J: TRBJ2-7; size: few; D: .; V: TRBV25-1; DNA: TGTGCCAGCAGTGAAGGGTACAGAGACTACGAGCAGTACTTC; CDR3: CASSEGYRDYEQYF
J: TRBJ2-2; size: .; D: .; V: TRBV13; DNA: TGTGCCAGCAGCTTATTGGGTGGCGGCACCGGGGAGCTGTTTTTT; CDR3: CASSLLGGGTGELFF
J: TRBJ2-3; size: .; D: TRBD1; V: TRBV6-5; DNA: TGTGCCAGCAGTTACGAGGACAGGCCTGCAGATACGCAGTATTTT; CDR3: CASSYEDRPADTQYF
J: TRBJ2-1; size: .; D: TRBD2; V: TRBV7-3; DNA: TGTGCCAGCAGCTTTGTTCGGGGGGGGCGGGATGAGCAGTTCTTC; CDR3: CASSFVRGGRDEQFF
J: TRBJ1-1; size: .; D: .; V: TRBV6-1; DNA: TGTGCCAGCAGACCCGGACAGTTCGGCACTGAAGCTTTCTTT; CDR3: CASRPGQFGTEAFF
J: TRBJ2-6; size: .; D: TRBD1; V: TRBV15; DNA: TGTGCCACCAGCAGGACAGGGTATGGGGCCAACGTCCTGACTTTC; CDR3: CATSRTGYGANVLTF
J: TRBJ2-7; size: once; D: TRBD1; V: TRBV28; DNA: TGTGCCAGCAGGCCGGACAGGGGCGCCTACGAGCAGTACTTC; CDR3: CASRPDRGAYEQYF